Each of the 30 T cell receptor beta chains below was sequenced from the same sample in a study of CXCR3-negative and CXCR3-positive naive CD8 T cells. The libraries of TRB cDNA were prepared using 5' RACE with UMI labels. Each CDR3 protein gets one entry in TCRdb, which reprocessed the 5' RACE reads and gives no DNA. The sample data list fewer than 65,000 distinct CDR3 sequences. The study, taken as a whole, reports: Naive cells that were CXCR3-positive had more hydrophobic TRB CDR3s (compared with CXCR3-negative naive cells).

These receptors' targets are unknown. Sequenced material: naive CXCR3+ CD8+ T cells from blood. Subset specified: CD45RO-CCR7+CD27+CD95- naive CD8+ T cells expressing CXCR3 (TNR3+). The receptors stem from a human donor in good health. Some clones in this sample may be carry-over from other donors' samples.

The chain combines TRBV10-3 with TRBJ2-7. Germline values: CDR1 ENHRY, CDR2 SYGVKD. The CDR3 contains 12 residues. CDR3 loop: CATGRSSYEQYF.

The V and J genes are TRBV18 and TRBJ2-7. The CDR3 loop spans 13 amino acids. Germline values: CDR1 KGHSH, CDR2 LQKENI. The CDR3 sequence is CASSPPGPYEQYF.

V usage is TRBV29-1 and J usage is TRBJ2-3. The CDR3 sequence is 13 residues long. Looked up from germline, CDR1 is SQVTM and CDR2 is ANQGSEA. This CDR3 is CSVEDRRTDTQYF.

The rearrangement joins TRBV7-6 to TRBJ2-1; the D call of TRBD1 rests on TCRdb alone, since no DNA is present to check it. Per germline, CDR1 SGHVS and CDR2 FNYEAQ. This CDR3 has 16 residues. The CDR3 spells CASSGHAAYSYNEQFF.

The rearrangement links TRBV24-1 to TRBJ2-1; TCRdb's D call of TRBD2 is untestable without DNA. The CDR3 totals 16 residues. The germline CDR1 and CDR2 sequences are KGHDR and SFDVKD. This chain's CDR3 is CATSDSGTSAVNEQFF.

CDR3 amino acids: CSARRESYEQYF. The chain is built from TRBV20-1 and TRBJ2-7. CDR1 is DFQATT, CDR2 SNEGSKA, per germline (reference sequence). This CDR3 contains 12 residues.

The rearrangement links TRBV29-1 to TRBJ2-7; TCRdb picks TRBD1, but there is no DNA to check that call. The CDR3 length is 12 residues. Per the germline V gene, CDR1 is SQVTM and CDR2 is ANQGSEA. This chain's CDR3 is CSVEQGSYEQYF.

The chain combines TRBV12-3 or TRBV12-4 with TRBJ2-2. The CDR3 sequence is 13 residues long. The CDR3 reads CASSWVQTGELFF.

The CDR3 sequence is CASSWGRGNEQFF. J is TRBJ2-1 and V is TRBV6-2 or TRBV6-3; TCRdb's D gene call, TRBD1, goes unchecked for lack of DNA. The CDR3 has 13 amino acids. The germline gives CDR1 MNHEY, CDR2 SVGEGT.

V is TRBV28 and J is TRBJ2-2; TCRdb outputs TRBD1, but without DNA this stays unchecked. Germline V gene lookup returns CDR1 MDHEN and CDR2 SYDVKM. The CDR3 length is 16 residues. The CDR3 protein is CASSFSGTGRPGELFF. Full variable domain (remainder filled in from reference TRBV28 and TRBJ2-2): DVKVTQSSRYLVKRTGEKVFLECVQDMDHENMFWYRQDPGLGLRLIYFSYDVKMKEKGDIPEGYSVSREKKERFSLILESASTNQTSMYLCASSFSGTGRPGELFFGEGSRLTVL.

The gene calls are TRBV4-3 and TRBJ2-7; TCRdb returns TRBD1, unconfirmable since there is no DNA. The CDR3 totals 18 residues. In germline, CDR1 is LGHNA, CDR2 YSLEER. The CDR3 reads CASSQGPIPGPSSYEQYF.

The CDR3 sequence: CASTKQGIGTYEQYF. The chain has TRBV6-2 or TRBV6-3 and TRBJ2-7; there is no DNA to check the TCRdb D call of TRBD1. CDR3 length equals 15 residues. CDR1 and CDR2 (germline): MNHEY, SVGEGT.

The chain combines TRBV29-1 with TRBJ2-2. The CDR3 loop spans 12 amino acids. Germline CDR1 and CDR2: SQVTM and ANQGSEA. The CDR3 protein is CSVPVATGELFF.

This chain's CDR3 is CASSWTSGAYNEQFF. The J gene is TRBJ2-1, the V gene TRBV5-1; TCRdb reports TRBD2, a call that lacks DNA to check it against. The germline V gene encodes CDR1 SGHRS and CDR2 YFSETQ. The CDR3 runs 15 residues.

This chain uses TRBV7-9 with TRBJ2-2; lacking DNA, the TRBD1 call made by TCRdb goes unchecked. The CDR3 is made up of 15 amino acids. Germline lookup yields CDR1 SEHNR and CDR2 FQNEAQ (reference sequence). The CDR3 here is CASSLGRQHTGELFF.

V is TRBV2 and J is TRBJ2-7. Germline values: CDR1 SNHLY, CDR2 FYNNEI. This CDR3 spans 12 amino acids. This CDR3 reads CASSGPAIEQYF.

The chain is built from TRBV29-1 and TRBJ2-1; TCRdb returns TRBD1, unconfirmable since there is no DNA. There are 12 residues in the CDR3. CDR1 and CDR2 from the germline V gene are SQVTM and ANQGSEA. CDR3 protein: CSATLGNHEQFF.

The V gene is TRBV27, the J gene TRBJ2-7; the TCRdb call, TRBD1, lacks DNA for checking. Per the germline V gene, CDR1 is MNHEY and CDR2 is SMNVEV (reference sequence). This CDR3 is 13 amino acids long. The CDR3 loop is CASGTGGSYEQYF.

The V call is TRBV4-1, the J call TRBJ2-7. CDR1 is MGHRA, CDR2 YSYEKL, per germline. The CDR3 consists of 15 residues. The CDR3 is CASSQGWGSDYEQYF.

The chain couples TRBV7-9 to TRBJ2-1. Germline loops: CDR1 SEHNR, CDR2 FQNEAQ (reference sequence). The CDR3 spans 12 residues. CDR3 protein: CTSSSTIGEQFF.

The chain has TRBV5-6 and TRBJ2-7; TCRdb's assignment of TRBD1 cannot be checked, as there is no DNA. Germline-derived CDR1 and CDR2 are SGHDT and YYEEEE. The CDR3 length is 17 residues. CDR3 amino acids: CASSLEWRGHPSYEQYF.

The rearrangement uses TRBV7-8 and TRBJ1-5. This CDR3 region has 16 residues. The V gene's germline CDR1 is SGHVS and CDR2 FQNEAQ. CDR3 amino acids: CASSLDATLINQPQHF. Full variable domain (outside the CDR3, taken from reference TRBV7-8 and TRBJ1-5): GAGVSQSPRYKVAKRGQDVALRCDPISGHVSLFWYQQALGQGPEFLTYFQNEAQLDKSGLPSDRFFAERPEGSVSTLKIQRTQQEDSAVYLCASSLDATLINQPQHFGDGTRLSIL.

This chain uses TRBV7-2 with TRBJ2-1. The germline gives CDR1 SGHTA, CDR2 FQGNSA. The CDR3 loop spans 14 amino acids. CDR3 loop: CASSPEDRYNEQFF. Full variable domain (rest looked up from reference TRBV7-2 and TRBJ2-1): GAGVSQSPSNKVTEKGKDVELRCDPISGHTALYWYRQSLGQGLEFLIYFQGNSAPDKSGLPSDRFSAERTGGSVSTLTIQRTQQEDSAVYLCASSPEDRYNEQFFGPGTRLTVL.

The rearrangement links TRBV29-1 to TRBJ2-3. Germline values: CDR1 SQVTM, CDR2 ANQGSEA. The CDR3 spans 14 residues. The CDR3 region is CSVEWWDSTDTQYF.

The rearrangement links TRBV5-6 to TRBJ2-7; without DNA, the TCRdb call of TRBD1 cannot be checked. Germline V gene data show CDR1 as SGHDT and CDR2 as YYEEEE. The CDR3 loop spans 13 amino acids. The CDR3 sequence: CASSLSGVYEQYF.

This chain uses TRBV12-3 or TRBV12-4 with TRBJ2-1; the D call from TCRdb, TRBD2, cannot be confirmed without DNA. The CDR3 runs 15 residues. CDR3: CASSFPSGGSDEQFF.

CDR3 residues: CASSQPGPSSSYEQYF. The J gene is TRBJ2-7, the V gene TRBV3-2; TCRdb names TRBD1, which stays unverified in the absence of DNA. TRBV3-2 is labeled a pseudogene. The CDR3 covers 16 residues.

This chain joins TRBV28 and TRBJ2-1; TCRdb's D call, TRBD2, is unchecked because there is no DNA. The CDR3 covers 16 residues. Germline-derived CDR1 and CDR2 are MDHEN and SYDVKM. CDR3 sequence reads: CASSPGLAPEYNEQFF.

The CDR3 here is CASSQVFDPQNTEAFF. V and J are TRBV14 and TRBJ1-1; TCRdb's assignment of TRBD1 cannot be checked, as there is no DNA. CDR1 and CDR2 (germline): SGHDN, FVKESK. The CDR3 is made up of 16 amino acids.

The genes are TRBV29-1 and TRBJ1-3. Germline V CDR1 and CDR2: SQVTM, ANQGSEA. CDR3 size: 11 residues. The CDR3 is CSVVQVNTIYF.